These 30 T cell receptor beta chains share one sample of origin, sequenced in a study of shared clonotypes between healthy human individuals. Method: immunoSEQ multiplex PCR; TCRdb's copy keeps in-frame clones and lacks some. The sample has about 1.4 million clones; more than 95% are singletons. What was sequenced was naive CD4+ T cells sorted from blood. This sample's subset: CD45RA+ positively selected. These TCRs come from a man in his thirties or forties in good health.

The chain combines TRBV27 with TRBJ2-7; 7 bases align to TRBD2. V lost 6 bases, J lost 2 bases, and 7 bases stayed unmatched. Germline V gene data show CDR1 as MNHEY and CDR2 as SMNVEV (reference sequence). The CDR3 is made up of 14 amino acids. The DNA for the CDR3 is TGTGCCAGCAGAATGCTGGGAGGGCCCTACGAGCAGTACTTC. It is translated as CASRMLGGPYEQYF.

The chain couples TRBV7-9 to TRBJ2-3, with a possible D match to TRBD2 (5 bases). Between the trimmed V and J ends, which lost 5 bases and 1 base, there was a span of 7 bases. The CDR3 extends over 13 amino acids. Germline CDR1 and CDR2: SEHNR and FQNEAQ (reference sequence). CDR3 amino acids: CASSQAGTDTQYF. DNA for the CDR3: TGTGCCAGCAGCCAAGCGGGCACAGATACGCAGTATTTT.

The genes are TRBV7-3 and TRBJ2-5; possibly TRBD2 for D (5 bases). V shed 5 bases and J shed 4 bases, with 11 bases lying between them. Per the germline V gene, CDR1 is SGHTA and CDR2 is FQGTGA. This CDR3 is built from 13 residues. The CDR3 sequence is CASSPRGRETQYF. The CDR3 DNA reads TGTGCCAGCAGCCCTCGGGGTCGAGAGACCCAGTACTTC.

The chain employs TRBV19 and TRBJ2-7; D is unresolved. Germline V lookup: CDR1 LNHDA, CDR2 SQIVND (reference sequence). The V end was cut by 3 bases, the J end by 0 bases, with 9 bases between. The CDR3 length is 14 residues. The CDR3 loop reads CASSIGLGSYEQYF. Here the CDR3 DNA reads TGTGCCAGTAGTATTGGGTTGGGCTCCTACGAGCAGTACTTC.

The V and J genes are TRBV6-1 and TRBJ1-1; D gene unclear. Between the trimmed V and J ends, which lost 3 bases and 6 bases, there was a span of 11 bases. Germline V lookup: CDR1 MNHNS, CDR2 SASEGT. CDR3 length: 13 amino acids. The CDR3 DNA reads TGTGCCAGCAGTGAGAGACCCAGCTCTGAAGCTTTCTTT. This sequence encodes CASSERPSSEAFF.

This sequence joins TRBV7-8 and TRBJ2-5, with 7 bases matching TRBD1. V was pared by 0 bases and J by 6 bases, with 4 bases of the junction left unmatched. The CDR3 length is 14 residues. In germline, CDR1 is SGHVS, CDR2 FQNEAQ. CDR3: CASSLARQGQTQYF. The CDR3 DNA follows: TGTGCCAGCAGCTTAGCCCGACAGGGCCAGACCCAGTACTTC.

The gene calls are TRBV5-1 and TRBJ2-7; either TRBD1 or TRBD2 may supply D (5 bases each). Germline values: CDR1 SGHRS, CDR2 YFSETQ. Trimming took off 4 bases at V and 2 bases at J, with 13 bases between the two ends. This CDR3 comprises 14 residues. In DNA, the CDR3 is TGCGCCAGCAGCCATACGGGGCTCGCCTACGAGCAGTACTTC. It is translated as CASSHTGLAYEQYF.

The J gene is TRBJ1-5, the V gene TRBV5-5; D unclear. CDR1 and CDR2 from the germline V gene are SGHKS and YYEKEE (reference sequence). The CDR3 is made up of 14 amino acids. The ends were cut back, 0 bases at V and 0 bases at J, with 4 bases in the middle. The CDR3: CASSLGNSNQPQHF. CDR3 DNA: TGTGCCAGCAGCTTGGGGAATAGCAATCAGCCCCAGCATTTT.

This clone came up once. The rearrangement joins TRBV6-4 to TRBJ2-5; D is unclear. Germline CDR1 and CDR2: MRHNA and SNTAGT. V was cut by 3 bases and J by 5 bases, with 10 bases left in between. CDR3 length: 13 residues. The CDR3: CASSEHPWETQYF. The CDR3 region has the DNA TGTGCCAGCAGTGAACATCCCTGGGAGACCCAGTACTTC.

This clone came up once. The chain is built from TRBV19 and TRBJ1-5, with D hard to call. The germline gives CDR1 LNHDA, CDR2 SQIVND (reference sequence). Trimming took off 10 bases at V and 3 bases at J, with 16 bases between the two ends. The CDR3 has 14 amino acids. The CDR3 reads CATSAGYDNQPQHF. CDR3 DNA: TGTGCCACCAGCGCGGGGTATGACAATCAGCCCCAGCATTTT.

The chain recombines TRBV7-2 with TRBJ2-3; possible D gene TRBD2, 6 bases. V gave up 3 bases and J gave up 4 bases, with 14 bases separating them. Germline CDR1 is SGHTA and CDR2 is FQGNSA. This CDR3 comprises 15 residues. The CDR3 DNA is TGTGCCAGCAGCTTTGGGGGGTCGAGGTCAGATACGCAGTATTTT. Amino acids: CASSFGGSRSDTQYF.

As for this clone: Additional DNA sequences in this sample encode the identical CDR3. The chain combines TRBV6-1 with TRBJ1-1; no clear D. The V gene's germline CDR1 is MNHNS and CDR2 SASEGT. Trimming stripped 6 bases from V and 0 bases from J, with 2 bases between. The CDR3 runs 11 residues. The DNA of the CDR3 is TGTGCCAGCAGACTGAACACTGAAGCTTTCTTT. The encoded protein is CASRLNTEAFF.

V usage is TRBV14 and J usage is TRBJ2-2, with D perhaps TRBD2 (6 bases). Germline lookup yields CDR1 SGHDN and CDR2 FVKESK. The V and J ends lost 2 bases and 6 bases respectively, with 22 bases between them. The CDR3 runs 18 residues. The CDR3 coding sequence is TGTGCCAGCAGCCAAAGACTCTCTGCGGGACCTCTTCCCGGGGAGCTGTTTTTT. This sequence encodes CASSQRLSAGPLPGELFF.

The chain combines TRBV5-1 with TRBJ2-5; D uncertain. This CDR3 contains 13 residues. V was shortened by 4 bases and J by 2 bases, with 9 bases between the two germline ends. Germline values: CDR1 SGHRS, CDR2 YFSETQ. The DNA of the CDR3 is TGCGCCAGCAGCGCTAACCCTCAAGAGACCCAGTACTTC. Protein: CASSANPQETQYF.

The genes are TRBV27 and TRBJ2-2; no reliable D call. Trimming left V 4 bases short and J 6 bases short, with 12 bases between. In germline, CDR1 is MNHEY, CDR2 SMNVEV (reference sequence). The CDR3 is 14 amino acids. The CDR3 loop reads CASSSYQKAGELFF. The CDR3 nucleotides read TGTGCCAGCAGTTCGTACCAGAAGGCCGGGGAGCTGTTTTTT.

The V call is TRBV19, the J call TRBJ2-1; the match to TRBD2 covers 8 bases. Germline values: CDR1 LNHDA, CDR2 SQIVND (reference sequence). V shed 3 bases, J shed 8 bases, and the junction held 12 bases outside the gene matches. CDR3 size: 16 residues. The CDR3 bases are TGTGCCAGTAGTATCTTACTCGGGACTAGTCGCTATGAGCAGTTCTTC. It translates to CASSILLGTSRYEQFF.

The chain combines TRBV28 with TRBJ1-3, with D tentatively TRBD1 (5 bases). CDR1 MDHEN and CDR2 SYDVKM come from the germline V gene. CDR3 length: 14 residues. Trimming took off 4 bases at V and 3 bases at J, with 10 bases between the two ends. CDR3 in amino acids: CASSSPGLGNTIYF. CDR3 sequence (DNA): TGTGCCAGCAGTTCCCCGGGGCTTGGAAACACCATATATTTT.

The rearrangement uses TRBV11-2 and TRBJ2-7; D unresolved. The CDR3 consists of 12 residues. The germline V and J ends were trimmed by 2 bases and 12 bases, with 14 bases remaining between them. CDR1 and CDR2 (germline): SGHAT, FQNNGV. This CDR3 is CASSLLGLTPYF. Here the CDR3 DNA reads TGTGCCAGCAGCTTATTGGGCCTTACTCCGTACTTC.

V usage is TRBV6-6 and J usage is TRBJ2-1; 10 nucleotides line up with TRBD2. J was trimmed by 15 bases and V by 4 bases; bases with no gene match: 9. From germline, CDR1 is MNHNY and CDR2 SVGAGI (reference sequence). The CDR3 contains 13 residues. The CDR3 here is CASSFELAGVPFF. The CDR3 DNA is TGTGCCAGCAGTTTCGAGCTAGCGGGAGTACCGTTCTTC.

The chain combines TRBV4-1 with TRBJ2-7; the match to TRBD2 covers 9 bases. The CDR3 contains 19 residues. The J segment lost 0 bases and the V segment lost 2 bases, leaving 14 bases of the junction unmatched. Germline CDR1 reads MGHRA; CDR2 reads YSYEKL. Written as DNA, the CDR3 is TGCGCCAGCAGCCAATTCTCTGGGGCGGGGGGGCCCCTCTCCTACGAGCAGTACTTC. Protein: CASSQFSGAGGPLSYEQYF.

The chain links TRBV7-3 to TRBJ2-7, with D possibly matching TRBD2 (5 bases). CDR3 length: 15 residues. Trimming pared 1 base from V and 5 bases from J, leaving 15 bases between. Germline V gene lookup returns CDR1 SGHTA and CDR2 FQGTGA. CDR3 residues: CASSLSGSGGHEQYF. In DNA form, the CDR3 reads TGTGCCAGCAGCTTAAGCGGGTCTGGAGGTCACGAGCAGTACTTC.

A single count supports this clone. The V call is TRBV19, the J call TRBJ2-1, with D uncertain. This CDR3 spans 18 amino acids. Trimming pared 0 bases from V and 4 bases from J, leaving 19 bases between. Germline V gene sequence: CDR1 LNHDA, CDR2 SQIVND (reference sequence). The CDR3 DNA reads TGTGCCAGTAGTATAGACGGACCGAAACTGGCCAAATACAATGAGCAGTTCTTC. It codes for CASSIDGPKLAKYNEQFF.

CDR3 bases: TGTGCCAGCAGTACCACCATGGGACTAGCGGGGTCCTACGAGCAGTACTTC. It encodes CASSTTMGLAGSYEQYF. The V and J genes are TRBV28 and TRBJ2-7; 13 bases align to TRBD2. CDR1 is MDHEN and CDR2 is SYDVKM in the germline V gene. The CDR3 is made up of 17 amino acids. The V and J ends lost 5 bases and 1 base, in that order; junction bases with no gene match: 8.

The chain has TRBV2 and TRBJ1-5; D not certain. The germline V gene has CDR1 SNHLY and CDR2 FYNNEI. The V gene lost 1 base and the J gene lost 6 bases, with 10 bases spanning the gap. The CDR3 has 14 amino acids. Here the CDR3 DNA reads TGTGCCAGCAGTGAAGTAACGGTCATTCAGCCCCAGCATTTT. Protein sequence: CASSEVTVIQPQHF.

This chain connects TRBV11-2 to TRBJ2-5; 10 nucleotides agree with TRBD2. V shed 1 base, J shed 0 bases, and the junction held 2 bases outside the gene matches. The length of the CDR3 is 16 residues. CDR1 SGHAT and CDR2 FQNNGV come from the germline V gene. The CDR3 nucleotides read TGTGCCAGCAGCTTAGTAGGACTAGCGGACCAAGAGACCCAGTACTTC. This sequence encodes CASSLVGLADQETQYF.

This chain links TRBV28 with TRBJ2-5; TRBD2 matches 10 bases. The ends lost 3 bases at V and 5 bases at J; junction bases unmatched: 3. The CDR3 loop spans 14 amino acids. Germline CDR1 reads MDHEN; CDR2 reads SYDVKM. CDR3 loop: CASSFLAGEETQYF. The CDR3 DNA is TGTGCCAGCAGTTTTCTAGCGGGAGAGGAGACCCAGTACTTC.

V usage is TRBV6-1 and J usage is TRBJ1-1; D is undetermined. The CDR3 is 14 residues long. The V gene's germline CDR1 is MNHNS and CDR2 SASEGT. V lost 3 bases and J lost 1, with 9 bases in between. The CDR3 loop is CASSEVRSNTEAFF. The CDR3 DNA reads as TGTGCCAGCAGTGAGGTACGTTCGAACACTGAAGCTTTCTTT.

J is TRBJ1-5 and V is TRBV7-9; no clear D gene. This CDR3 region has 14 residues. Between the trimmed V and J ends, which lost 2 bases and 2 bases, there was a span of 7 bases. Germline CDR1 reads SEHNR; CDR2 reads FQNEAQ (reference sequence). Here the CDR3 reads CASSLSWGNQPQHF. In DNA form, the CDR3 reads TGTGCCAGCAGCTTAAGTTGGGGCAATCAGCCCCAGCATTTT.

About this clone: Other DNA sequences in the sample encode the same CDR3. This chain connects TRBV5-4 to TRBJ2-5; 9 nucleotides agree with TRBD1. Germline V gene sequence: CDR1 SGHNT, CDR2 YYREEE (reference sequence). The CDR3 loop spans 14 amino acids. Unmatched junction bases numbered 7, after V lost 5 bases and J lost 5 bases. The CDR3 region is CASSLQGAGETQYF. CDR3 nucleotides: TGTGCCAGCAGTCTACAGGGGGCCGGGGAGACCCAGTACTTC.

The chain joins TRBV9 to TRBJ2-1; 8 bases match TRBD1. CDR1 is SGDLS, CDR2 YYNGEE, per germline. The CDR3 sequence is 15 residues long. V gave up 4 bases and J gave up 7 bases; unmatched junction bases: 10. CDR3 in DNA: TGTGCCAGCAGCTCCCAGGGGGCTAGCAGGAATGAGCAGTTCTTC. It is translated as CASSSQGASRNEQFF.